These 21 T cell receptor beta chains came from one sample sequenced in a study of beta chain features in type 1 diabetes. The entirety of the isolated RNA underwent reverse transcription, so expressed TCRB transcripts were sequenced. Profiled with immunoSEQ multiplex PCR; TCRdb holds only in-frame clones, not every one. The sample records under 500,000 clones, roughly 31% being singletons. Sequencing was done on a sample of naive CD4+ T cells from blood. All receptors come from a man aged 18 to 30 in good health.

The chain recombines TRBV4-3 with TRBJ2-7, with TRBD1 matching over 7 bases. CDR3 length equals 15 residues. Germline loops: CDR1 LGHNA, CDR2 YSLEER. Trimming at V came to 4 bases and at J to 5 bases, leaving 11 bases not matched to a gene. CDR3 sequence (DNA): TGCGCCAGCAGCCGAGAGACAGGGAATCGGCACGAGCAGTACTTC. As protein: CASSRETGNRHEQYF.

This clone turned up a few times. This CDR3 is CASSLTGIASYEQYF. DNA of the CDR3: TGCGCCAGCAGCTTGACAGGGATCGCCTCCTACGAGCAGTACTTC. The rearrangement uses TRBV5-1 and TRBJ2-7, with a weak D call TRBD1 (6 bases). The germline gives CDR1 SGHRS, CDR2 YFSETQ. V lost 1 base and J lost 0, with 11 bases in between. The CDR3 has 15 residues.

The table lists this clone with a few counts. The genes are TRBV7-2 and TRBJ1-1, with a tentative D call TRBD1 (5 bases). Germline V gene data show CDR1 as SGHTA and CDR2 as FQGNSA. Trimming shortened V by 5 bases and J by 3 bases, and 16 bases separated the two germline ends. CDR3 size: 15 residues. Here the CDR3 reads CASSPSTARDTEAFF. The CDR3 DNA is TGTGCCAGCAGCCCATCCACGGCCAGGGACACTGAAGCTTTCTTT.

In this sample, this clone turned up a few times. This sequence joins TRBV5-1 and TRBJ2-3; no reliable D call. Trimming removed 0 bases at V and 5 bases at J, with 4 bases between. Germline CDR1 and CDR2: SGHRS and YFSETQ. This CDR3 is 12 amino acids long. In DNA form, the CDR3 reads TGCGCCAGCAGCTTGGAAATAGATACGCAGTATTTT. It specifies CASSLEIDTQYF.

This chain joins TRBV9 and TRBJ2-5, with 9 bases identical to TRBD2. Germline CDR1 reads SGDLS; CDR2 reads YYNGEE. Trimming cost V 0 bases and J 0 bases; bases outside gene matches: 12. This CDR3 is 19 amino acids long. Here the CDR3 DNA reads TGTGCCAGCAGCGTAGATGGTAGCGGGAGAGAGGGGTACCAAGAGACCCAGTACTTC. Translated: CASSVDGSGREGYQETQYF.

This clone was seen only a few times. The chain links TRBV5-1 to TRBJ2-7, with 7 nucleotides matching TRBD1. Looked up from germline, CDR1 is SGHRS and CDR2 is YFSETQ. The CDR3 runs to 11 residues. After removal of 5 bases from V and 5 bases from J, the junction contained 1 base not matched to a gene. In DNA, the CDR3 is TGCGCCAGCAGGGGACAGCACGAGCAGTACTTC. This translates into CASRGQHEQYF.

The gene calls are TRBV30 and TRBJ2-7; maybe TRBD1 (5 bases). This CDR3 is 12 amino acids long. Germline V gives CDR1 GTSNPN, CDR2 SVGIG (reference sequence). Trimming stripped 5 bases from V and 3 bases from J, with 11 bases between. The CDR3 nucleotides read TGTGCCTGGTTATCGGACAACTACGAGCAGTACTTC. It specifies CAWLSDNYEQYF.

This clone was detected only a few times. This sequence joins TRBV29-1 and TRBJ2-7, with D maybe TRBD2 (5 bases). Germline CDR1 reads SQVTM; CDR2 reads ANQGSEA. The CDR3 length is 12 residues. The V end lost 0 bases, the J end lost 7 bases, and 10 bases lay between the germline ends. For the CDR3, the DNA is TGCAGCGTTGAAGATCTAGCAGGAGAGCAGTACTTC. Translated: CSVEDLAGEQYF.

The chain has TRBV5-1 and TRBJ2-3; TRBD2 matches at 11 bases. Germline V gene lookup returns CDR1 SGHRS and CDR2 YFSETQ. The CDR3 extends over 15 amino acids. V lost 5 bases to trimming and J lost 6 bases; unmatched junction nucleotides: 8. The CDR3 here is CASRTSGSSEDTQYF. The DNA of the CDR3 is TGCGCCAGCAGAACTAGCGGGAGTTCAGAGGATACGCAGTATTTT. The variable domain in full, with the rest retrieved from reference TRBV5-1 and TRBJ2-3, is KAGVTQTPRYLIKTRGQQVTLSCSPISGHRSVSWYQQTPGQGLQFLFEYFSETQRNKGNFPGRFSGRQFSNSRSEMNVSTLELGDSALYLCASRTSGSSEDTQYFGPGTRLTVL.

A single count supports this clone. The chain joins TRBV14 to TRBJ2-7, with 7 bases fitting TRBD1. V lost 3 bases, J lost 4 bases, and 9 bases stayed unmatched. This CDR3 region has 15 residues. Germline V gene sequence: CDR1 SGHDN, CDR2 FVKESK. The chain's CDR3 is CASSHFRTGDYEQYF. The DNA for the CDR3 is TGTGCCAGCAGCCATTTCCGGACAGGAGATTACGAGCAGTACTTC.

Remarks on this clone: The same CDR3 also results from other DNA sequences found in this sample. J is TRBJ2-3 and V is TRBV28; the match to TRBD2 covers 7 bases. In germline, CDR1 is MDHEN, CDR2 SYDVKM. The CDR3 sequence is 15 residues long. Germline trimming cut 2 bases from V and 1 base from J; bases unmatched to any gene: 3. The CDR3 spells CASSLRGGGTDTQYF. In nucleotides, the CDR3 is TGTGCCAGCAGTTTAAGGGGAGGGGGCACAGATACGCAGTATTTT.

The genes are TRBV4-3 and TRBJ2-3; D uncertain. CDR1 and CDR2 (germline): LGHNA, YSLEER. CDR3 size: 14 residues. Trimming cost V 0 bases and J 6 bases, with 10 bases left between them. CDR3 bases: TGCGCCAGCAGCCAAGATCCGGAAGGGGATACGCAGTATTTT. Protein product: CASSQDPEGDTQYF.

The DNA for the CDR3 is TGTGCCATCCATCGGGGGGGCGCCTACAATGAGCAGTTCTTC. It translates to CAIHRGGAYNEQFF. This chain connects TRBV10-3 to TRBJ2-1, with TRBD2 identical over 8 bases. Germline CDR1 ENHRY, CDR2 SYGVKD. V gave up 8 bases and J gave up 2 bases; unmatched junction bases: 5. The CDR3 extends over 14 amino acids.

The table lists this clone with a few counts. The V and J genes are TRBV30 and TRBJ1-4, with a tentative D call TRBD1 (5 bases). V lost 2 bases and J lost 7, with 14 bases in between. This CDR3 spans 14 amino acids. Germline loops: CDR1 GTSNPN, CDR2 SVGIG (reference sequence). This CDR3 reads CAWSLGGNSEKLFF. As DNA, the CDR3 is TGTGCCTGGAGTCTCGGGGGGAACAGTGAAAAACTGTTTTTT. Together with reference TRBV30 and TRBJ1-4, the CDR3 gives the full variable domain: SQTIHQWPATLVQPVGSPLSLECTVEGTSNPNLYWYRQAAGRGLQLLFYSVGIGQISSEVPQNLSASRPQDRQFILSSKKLLLSDSGFYLCAWSLGGNSEKLFFGSGTQLSVL.

The CDR3 loop is CSVGQEVNTEAFF. CDR3 nucleotide sequence: TGCAGCGTTGGGCAGGAGGTGAACACTGAAGCTTTCTTT. The V and J genes are TRBV29-1 and TRBJ1-1, with D unresolved. The CDR3 is 13 residues long. V was shortened by 4 bases and J by 0 bases, with 9 bases between the two germline ends. Germline V gene sequence: CDR1 SQVTM, CDR2 ANQGSEA.

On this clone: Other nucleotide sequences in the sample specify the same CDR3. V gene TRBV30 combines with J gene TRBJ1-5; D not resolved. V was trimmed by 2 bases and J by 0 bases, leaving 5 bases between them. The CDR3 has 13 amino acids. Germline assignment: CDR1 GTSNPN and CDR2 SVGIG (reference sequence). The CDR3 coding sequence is TGTGCCTGGAGTCAGGATAGCAATCAGCCCCAGCATTTT. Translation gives CAWSQDSNQPQHF.

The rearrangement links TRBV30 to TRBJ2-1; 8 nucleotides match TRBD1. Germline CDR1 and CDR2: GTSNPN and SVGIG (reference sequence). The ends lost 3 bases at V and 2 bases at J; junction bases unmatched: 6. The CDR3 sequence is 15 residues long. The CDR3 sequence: CAWSSRGLAYNEQFF. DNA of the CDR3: TGTGCCTGGAGCTCCAGGGGGCTCGCCTACAATGAGCAGTTCTTC.

The CDR3 coding sequence is TGCAGCGTTCCGAGGGCTACAGGTCCCTCCTACAATGAGCAGTTCTTC. Translating it yields CSVPRATGPSYNEQFF. The chain carries TRBV29-1 and TRBJ2-1, with D tentatively TRBD1 or TRBD2 (5 bases each). V lost 5 bases to trimming and J lost 0 bases, with 17 bases between them. The CDR3 has 16 amino acids. Germline V lookup: CDR1 SQVTM, CDR2 ANQGSEA.

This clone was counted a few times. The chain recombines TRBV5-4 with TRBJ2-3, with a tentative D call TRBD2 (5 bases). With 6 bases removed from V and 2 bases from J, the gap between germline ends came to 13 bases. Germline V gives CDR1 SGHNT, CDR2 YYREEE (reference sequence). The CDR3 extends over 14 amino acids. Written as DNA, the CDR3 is TGTGCCAGCACCCCTCGCGGGTCCACAGATACGCAGTATTTT. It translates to CASTPRGSTDTQYF.

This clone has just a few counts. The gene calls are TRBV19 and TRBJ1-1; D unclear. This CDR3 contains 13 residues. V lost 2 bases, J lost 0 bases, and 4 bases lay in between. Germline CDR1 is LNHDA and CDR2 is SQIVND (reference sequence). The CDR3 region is CASSIRVNTEAFF. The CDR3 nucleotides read TGTGCCAGTAGTATACGAGTGAACACTGAAGCTTTCTTT.

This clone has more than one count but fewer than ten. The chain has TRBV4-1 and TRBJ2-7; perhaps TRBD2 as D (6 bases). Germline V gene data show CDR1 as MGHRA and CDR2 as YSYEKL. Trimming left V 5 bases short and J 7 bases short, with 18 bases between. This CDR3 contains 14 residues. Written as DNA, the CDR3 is TGCGCCAGCAGCGCCCGGGACTTCTTACGGGAGCAGTACTTC. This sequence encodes CASSARDFLREQYF.